Listed below are T cell receptor beta chains from one sample, sequenced in a study of regulatory and conventional T cells in RAG deficiency. The assay was immunoSEQ multiplex PCR, and TCRdb's table has in-frame clones only and misses some. The sample has some 21,000 clones; 95% to 97% are singletons. The same specimen was also included in a second study, on regulatory T cells.

The sequenced sample was CD25- CD4+ T cells sorted from blood. The receptors come from a human donor in good health. The CDR3 runs from the conserved cysteine through the conserved F or W. The D gene is left open where the match is weak. The size field is filled for only some rows; it gives once, few, many or a size class.

j_call | v_call | clone_size | d_call | cdr3_aa | cdr3_nt
TRBJ2-7 | TRBV5-4 | . | TRBD1 | CASSWTLTGISYEQYF | TGTGCCAGCAGCTGGACTCTGACAGGGATTTCCTACGAGCAGTACTTC
TRBJ2-1 | TRBV6-1 | . | . | CASRDSYNEQFF | TGTGCCAGCAGGGACAGTTACAATGAGCAGTTCTTC
TRBJ1-1 | TRBV30 | . | TRBD1 | CAWTGGRVAEAFF | TGTGCCTGGACAGGGGGTCGAGTAGCTGAAGCTTTCTTT
TRBJ1-1 | TRBV5-1 | . | . | CASSFQGTEAFF | TGCGCCAGCAGCTTTCAGGGGACTGAAGCTTTCTTT
TRBJ2-1 | TRBV7-2 | once | . | CASRGTTGSWDNEQFF | TGTGCCAGCAGAGGCACCACAGGGTCGTGGGACAATGAGCAGTTCTTC
TRBJ2-3 | TRBV7-7 | . | . | CASSQPPVATQYF | TGTGCCAGCAGCCAACCCCCAGTGGCTACGCAGTATTTT
TRBJ2-3 | TRBV7-2 | . | . | CASSPGGTLTDTQYF | TGTGCCAGCAGCCCGGGCGGGACTCTCACAGATACGCAGTATTTT
TRBJ2-3 | TRBV11-2 | . | TRBD2 | CASSFGRKEGADTQYF | TGTGCCAGCAGCTTCGGGAGGAAGGAGGGAGCAGATACGCAGTATTTT
TRBJ2-7 | TRBV29-1 | once | TRBD1 | CSVGQGEGYEQYF | TGCAGCGTTGGACAGGGGGAAGGATACGAGCAGTACTTC
TRBJ1-2 | TRBV27 | . | TRBD1 | CASSVSIPGQGYGYTF | TGTGCCAGCAGCGTATCTATTCCGGGACAGGGGTATGGCTACACCTTC
TRBJ1-5 | TRBV15 | . | TRBD1 | CATSSGGTGNQPQHF | TGTGCCACCAGCAGTGGAGGGACAGGAAATCAGCCCCAGCATTTT
TRBJ1-2 | TRBV5-1 | . | . | CASSFEDGYTF | TGCGCCAGCAGCTTTGAGGATGGCTACACCTTC
TRBJ1-1 | TRBV5-4 | . | . | CASSFIGMNTEAFF | TGTGCCAGCAGCTTCATTGGCATGAACACTGAAGCTTTCTTT
TRBJ2-1 | TRBV19 | . | . | CASNGLSYNEQFF | TGTGCCAGTAACGGGTTGTCCTACAATGAGCAGTTCTTC
TRBJ2-1 | TRBV28 | once | . | CASPPRVSYNEQFF | TGTGCCAGCCCCCCCAGGGTCTCCTACAATGAGCAGTTCTTC
TRBJ2-7 | TRBV29-1 | . | . | CSAGAGGTYEQYF | TGCAGCGCCGGGGCAGGGGGGACCTACGAGCAGTACTTC
TRBJ1-1 | TRBV21-1 | . | . | CASSKEGQGSSTEAFF | TGTGCCAGCAGCAAAGAGGGACAGGGCTCTTCGACTGAAGCTTTCTTT
TRBJ2-3 | TRBV9 | . | . | CASSAMTGVTDTQYF | TGTGCCAGCAGCGCCATGACCGGAGTCACAGATACGCAGTATTTT
TRBJ2-7 | TRBV6-5 | . | TRBD2 | CASSYGAGGYEQYF | TGTGCCAGCAGTTACGGGGCGGGGGGATACGAGCAGTACTTC
TRBJ2-5 | TRBV30 | . | . | CAWSVTFSETQYF | TGTGCCTGGAGTGTAACTTTTTCGGAGACCCAGTACTTC
TRBJ1-2 | TRBV30 | once | . | CAWSLVPNYGYTF | TGTGCCTGGAGTTTAGTTCCTAACTATGGCTACACCTTC
TRBJ2-2 | TRBV5-1 | . | TRBD2 | CASSLAGTSGGHHTGELFF | TGCGCCAGCAGCTTGGCCGGGACTAGCGGGGGTCACCACACCGGGGAGCTGTTTTTT
TRBJ2-5 | TRBV4-1 | once | TRBD1 | CASRDITGGSEETQYF | TGCGCCAGCAGGGACATAACAGGGGGTTCCGAAGAGACCCAGTACTTC
TRBJ2-3 | TRBV19 | . | TRBD2 | CASNGGGDTQYF | TGTGCCTCAAACGGGGGGGGAGATACGCAGTATTTT
TRBJ2-3 | TRBV5-4 | . | TRBD2 | CASSLASGGPRDTQYF | TGTGCCAGCAGCTTGGCTAGCGGGGGGCCGAGGGATACGCAGTATTTT
TRBJ2-5 | TRBV11-1 | . | . | CASSLAEETQYF | TGTGCCAGCAGCTTAGCGGAGGAGACCCAGTACTTC
TRBJ2-7 | TRBV27 | . | TRBD1 | CASRQRPGTVYEQYF | TGTGCCAGCAGACAGAGGCCCGGGACAGTCTACGAGCAGTACTTC
TRBJ1-5 | TRBV7-9 | . | TRBD1 | CASSDFRTGLNQPQHF | TGTGCCAGCAGCGATTTCCGGACAGGACTTAATCAGCCCCAGCATTTT
TRBJ2-5 | TRBV6-5 | . | TRBD2 | CASSRGGSQYF | TGTGCCAGCAGTCGCGGGGGGAGTCAGTACTTC
TRBJ1-1 | TRBV6-5 | . | TRBD1 | CASSSQGAIEAFF | TGTGCCAGCAGCTCACAGGGGGCAATAGAAGCTTTCTTT
TRBJ1-4 | TRBV6-1 | . | TRBD1 | CASSSGQVNEKLFF | TGTGCCAGCAGTTCTGGACAGGTTAATGAAAAACTGTTTTTT
TRBJ1-4 | TRBV7-9 | . | . | CASSSTGPNEKLFF | TGTGCCAGCAGCTCAACAGGACCTAATGAAAAACTGTTTTTT
TRBJ1-2 | TRBV5-1 | . | . | CASSLRISPDLYGYTF | TGCGCCAGCAGCTTGAGGATTAGCCCCGACCTCTATGGCTACACCTTC
TRBJ2-1 | TRBV7-3 | . | TRBD2 | CASSQGAGGPRNEQFF | TGTGCCAGCAGCCAGGGAGCGGGGGGGCCACGAAATGAGCAGTTCTTC
TRBJ2-5 | TRBV6-5 | . | . | CASSTGRRRETQYF | TGTGCCAGCAGTACCGGGCGCCGGAGGGAGACCCAGTACTTC
TRBJ2-1 | TRBV28 | . | TRBD2 | CASSAPIGTSGGGNEQFF | TGTGCCAGCAGCGCCCCCATAGGGACTAGCGGAGGGGGCAATGAGCAGTTCTTC
TRBJ1-1 | TRBV19 | . | . | CASNLRANSEAFF | TGTGCCAGTAACCTTAGAGCGAACTCTGAAGCTTTCTTT
TRBJ2-7 | TRBV5-4 | . | TRBD2 | CASSRGLAGGISYEQYF | TGTGCCAGCAGCCGTGGACTAGCGGGGGGTATCTCCTACGAGCAGTACTTC
TRBJ2-3 | TRBV7-6 | once | . | CASSEKPDTQYF | TGTGCCAGCAGCGAGAAGCCAGATACGCAGTATTTT
TRBJ2-6 | TRBV28 | . | . | CASSLSRTRDSGANVLTF | TGTGCCAGCAGTTTATCTCGGACAAGGGACTCTGGGGCCAACGTCCTGACTTTC
TRBJ2-5 | TRBV18 | . | TRBD1 | CASSPQGPPQGAGTQYF | TGTGCCAGCTCACCCCAAGGTCCGCCCCAGGGGGCCGGGACCCAGTACTTC
TRBJ1-5 | TRBV6-5 | . | . | CASSLGQLNQPQHF | TGTGCCAGCAGTCTAGGACAGCTGAATCAGCCCCAGCATTTT
TRBJ1-5 | TRBV30 | . | . | CAWRDTNQPQHF | TGTGCCTGGCGGGATACTAATCAGCCCCAGCATTTT
TRBJ1-2 | TRBV2 | . | . | CASSATGPTNYGYTF | TGTGCCAGCAGTGCTACAGGGCCAACTAACTATGGCTACACCTTC
TRBJ2-7 | TRBV10-3 | once | . | CAISDETGSYEQYF | TGTGCCATCAGTGACGAAACAGGTTCCTACGAGCAGTACTTC
TRBJ2-3 | TRBV5-4 | . | . | CASSGGVADTQYF | TGTGCCAGCAGCGGAGGAGTGGCAGATACGCAGTATTTT
TRBJ2-7 | TRBV27 | . | TRBD1 | CASSTRQGGSYEQYF | TGTGCCAGCAGTACCAGACAGGGGGGCTCCTACGAGCAGTACTTC
TRBJ1-1 | TRBV7-9 | . | TRBD1 | CASSSTGGVGHTEAFF | TGTGCCAGCAGCTCGACAGGGGGCGTGGGTCACACTGAAGCTTTCTTT